A selection of T cell receptor beta chains follows, all from one sample in a study of early T cells in non-severe SARS-CoV-2 infection. A single record per CDR3 protein comes from TCRdb applying MiXCR to the 5' RACE reads. Among approximately 70,000 distinct CDR3 sequences, approximately 12% were seen once, and the ten largest hold 3.5% to 5.5%. Sequencing used whole blood. These receptors all stem from an adult who was a healthcare worker with PCR-confirmed SARS-CoV-2 infection or an uninfected control (not recorded which). CDR3s include the opening cysteine and the closing phenylalanine or tryptophan. Fields, in order: CDR3 length, D gene, clone size, V gene, J gene, CDR3 protein, CDR3 DNA. D genes are given only for firm matches. Rows give clone size only sometimes, using once, few, many, or a class for an expanded clone.

14	NA	few	TRBV10-3	TRBJ2-7	CAISEWQGVSEQYF	TGTGCCATCAGTGAGTGGCAGGGAGTATCCGAGCAGTACTTC
17	NA	many	TRBV7-9	TRBJ1-4	CASSLARPGTVNEKLFF	TGTGCCAGCAGCTTAGCCCGGCCCGGGACGGTGAATGAAAAACTGTTTTTT
13	NA	many	TRBV20-1	TRBJ2-2	CSAFGTAPGELFF	TGCAGTGCCTTCGGGACGGCACCCGGGGAGCTGTTTTTT
12	NA	NA	TRBV11-2	TRBJ2-1	CASSLAGLEQFF	TGTGCCAGCAGCTTAGCTGGGCTTGAGCAGTTCTTC
12	NA	few	TRBV20-1	TRBJ2-7	CSARANSYEQYF	TGCAGTGCTAGAGCCAACAGCTACGAGCAGTACTTC
15	TRBD1	NA	TRBV6-1	TRBJ2-7	CASSATGGPSYEQYF	TGTGCCAGCAGTGCAACAGGGGGTCCCTCCTACGAGCAGTACTTC
15	TRBD1	NA	TRBV10-2	TRBJ1-2	CASSELDRADYGYTF	TGCGCCAGCAGTGAGCTGGACAGGGCTGACTATGGCTACACCTTC
17	TRBD1	few	TRBV4-1	TRBJ2-1	CASSQDRGQGAQGGQFF	TGCGCCAGCAGCCAAGATCGCGGACAGGGGGCCCAAGGTGGTCAGTTCTTC
14	NA	NA	TRBV6-5	TRBJ2-3	CASSTNVRPDTQYF	TGTGCCAGCAGTACTAACGTTCGACCTGATACGCAGTATTTT
12	NA	many	TRBV11-2	TRBJ2-3	CASSYITDTQYF	TGTGCCAGCAGCTATATCACAGATACGCAGTATTTT
15	TRBD2	few	TRBV6-4	TRBJ2-1	CASSEGSGRYNEQFF	TGTGCCAGCAGTGAGGGTAGCGGGAGATACAATGAGCAGTTCTTC
13	NA	few	TRBV10-3	TRBJ2-2	CAISSGYTGELFF	TGTGCCATCAGTTCCGGTTACACCGGGGAGCTGTTTTTT
15	TRBD1	few	TRBV2	TRBJ2-1	CASKELGQGFNEQFF	TGTGCCAGCAAGGAACTGGGACAGGGGTTCAATGAGCAGTTCTTC
15	NA	NA	TRBV12-3/TRBV12-4	TRBJ2-2	CASSLRLLGTGELFF	TGTGCCAGCAGTTTACGGCTTCTCGGGACCGGGGAGCTGTTTTTT
16	TRBD1	many	TRBV5-1	TRBJ2-3	CASSLGDRGLMDTQYF	TGCGCCAGCAGCTTGGGCGACAGGGGGCTTATGGATACGCAGTATTTT
16	TRBD1	NA	TRBV3-1	TRBJ2-2	CASSSQGAANTGELFF	TGTGCCAGCAGCTCACAGGGGGCAGCGAACACCGGGGAGCTGTTTTTT
15	NA	few	TRBV4-1	TRBJ2-2	CASSQSDERSGELFF	TGCGCCAGCAGCCAATCCGACGAGCGGTCCGGGGAGCTGTTTTTT
13	NA	many	TRBV27	TRBJ2-2	CASLDWNTGELFF	TGTGCCAGTCTTGACTGGAACACCGGGGAGCTGTTTTTT
15	TRBD1	many	TRBV3-1	TRBJ2-7	CASSHERTGSYEQYF	TGTGCCAGCAGCCATGAGCGGACAGGCTCCTACGAGCAGTACTTC
13	NA	many	TRBV12-3/TRBV12-4	TRBJ1-1	CAKSRGLNTEAFF	TGTGCCAAGTCGAGAGGCCTGAACACTGAAGCTTTCTTT
12	NA	many	TRBV6-1	TRBJ1-1	CASSDMNTEAFF	TGTGCCAGCAGTGATATGAACACTGAAGCTTTCTTT
15	NA	few	TRBV7-9	TRBJ1-2	CASRDVTGGTNGYTF	TGTGCCAGCAGGGACGTCACAGGAGGCACGAATGGCTACACCTTC
18	NA	NA	TRBV11-2	TRBJ2-1	CASSPLNWRTLNYNEQFF	TGTGCCAGCAGCCCCTTGAACTGGAGGACCCTAAACTACAATGAGCAGTTCTTC
16	NA	NA	TRBV5-1	TRBJ2-2	CASSFTIDPNTGELFF	TGCGCCAGCAGCTTCACAATTGACCCGAACACCGGGGAGCTGTTTTTT
16	NA	NA	TRBV7-3	TRBJ2-2	CASSLTGRPPSGELFF	TGTGCCAGCAGCTTAACGGGGCGACCCCCCTCCGGGGAGCTGTTTTTT
13	NA	many	TRBV7-2	TRBJ2-7	CASRRGGFNEQYF	TGTGCCAGCCGCAGGGGGGGATTCAACGAGCAGTACTTC
14	NA	few	TRBV27	TRBJ2-1	CASSLYPRLNEQFF	TGTGCCAGCAGTTTATACCCTCGCCTCAATGAGCAGTTCTTC
11	NA	few	TRBV19	TRBJ1-1	CASGRGTEAFF	TGTGCCAGCGGGAGGGGCACTGAAGCTTTCTTT
15	NA	NA	TRBV18	TRBJ2-5	CASSPEQGVQRTQYF	TGTGCCAGCTCCCCTGAACAAGGAGTACAGAGGACCCAGTACTTC
13	TRBD1	many	TRBV9	TRBJ1-1	CASSPTGGGEAFF	TGTGCCAGCAGCCCGACAGGGGGGGGTGAAGCTTTCTTT
13	TRBD1	NA	TRBV5-1	TRBJ2-7	CASSSAGGYEQYF	TGCGCCAGCAGCTCGGCAGGGGGCTACGAGCAGTACTTC
17	TRBD1	few	TRBV5-1	TRBJ2-5	CASSFNRDRGGKETQYF	TGCGCCAGCAGCTTCAACCGGGACAGGGGGGGCAAAGAGACCCAGTACTTC
12	NA	NA	TRBV28	TRBJ1-2	CASKDRLSGYTF	TGTGCCAGCAAGGACCGCCTTTCTGGCTACACCTTC
13	NA	few	TRBV12-3/TRBV12-4	TRBJ2-7	CASSLDRRVEQYF	TGTGCCAGCAGCTTAGATAGGCGGGTCGAGCAGTACTTC
16	TRBD1	many	TRBV7-8	TRBJ1-5	CASSLIFGTGSQPQHF	TGTGCCAGCAGCTTAATTTTCGGGACAGGGTCGCAGCCCCAGCATTTT
15	NA	NA	TRBV5-1	TRBJ2-1	CASSLEAGPPSEQFF	TGCGCCAGCAGCTTGGAAGCGGGCCCCCCTAGTGAGCAGTTCTTC
13	NA	few	TRBV7-3	TRBJ1-5	CASSDRTRSPQHF	TGTGCCAGCAGCGACAGGACACGCTCGCCCCAGCATTTT
16	TRBD1	few	TRBV20-1	TRBJ2-3	CSARGQGDLFTDTQYF	TGCAGTGCTAGAGGGCAGGGGGATTTATTCACAGATACGCAGTATTTT
11	NA	NA	TRBV28	TRBJ2-7	CATGSSYEQYF	TGTGCCACGGGGAGCTCCTACGAGCAGTACTTC
16	TRBD2	NA	TRBV15	TRBJ2-3	CATSSASGGLADTQYF	TGTGCCACCAGCAGCGCTAGCGGGGGGTTGGCAGATACGCAGTATTTT
12	NA	few	TRBV3-1	TRBJ2-7	CASSLLSYEQYF	TGTGCCAGCAGCCTCCTCTCCTACGAGCAGTACTTC
15	TRBD2	few	TRBV19	TRBJ2-7	CASSIGLAGAREQYF	TGTGCCAGTAGTATCGGACTAGCGGGAGCGAGGGAGCAGTACTTC
14	TRBD2	many	TRBV29-1	TRBJ2-3	CSVEVAGVPDTQYF	TGCAGCGTTGAAGTAGCGGGGGTCCCAGATACGCAGTATTTT
13	NA	NA	TRBV7-2	TRBJ2-7	CASRAWGDYEQYF	TGTGCCAGCAGGGCATGGGGGGACTACGAGCAGTACTTC
16	NA	NA	TRBV5-6	TRBJ1-5	CASSLWSGHDNQPQHF	TGTGCCAGCAGCTTGTGGTCGGGACATGACAATCAGCCCCAGCATTTT
15	NA	NA	TRBV28	TRBJ2-5	CASSLPPPRQETQYF	TGTGCCAGCAGTTTACCCCCGCCACGCCAAGAGACCCAGTACTTC
15	TRBD2	many	TRBV18	TRBJ2-2	CASSRRTSGTGELFF	TGTGCCAGCTCACGACGGACTAGCGGGACCGGGGAGCTGTTTTTT
12	TRBD2	many	TRBV20-1	TRBJ2-3	CSAAGATDTQYF	TGCAGTGCAGCGGGGGCCACAGATACGCAGTATTTT
14	TRBD1	many	TRBV7-9	TRBJ2-1	CASSLVQGSNEQFF	TGTGCCAGCAGCTTAGTACAGGGGAGCAATGAGCAGTTCTTC
15	NA	few	TRBV2	TRBJ2-7	CASSGTTGTALSQYF	TGTGCCAGCAGTGGGACTACCGGGACAGCTTTGTCGCAGTACTTC
12	NA	many	TRBV20-1	TRBJ2-7	CSAPVSSYEQYF	TGCAGTGCCCCAGTGAGCTCCTACGAGCAGTACTTC
14	TRBD1	few	TRBV5-1	TRBJ1-2	CASSLVEGANGYTF	TGCGCCAGCAGCTTGGTCGAGGGGGCGAATGGCTACACCTTC
11	TRBD2	many	TRBV20-1	TRBJ2-3	CSGRGGRTQYF	TGCAGTGGACGGGGGGGCCGTACGCAGTATTTT
15	NA	many	TRBV24-1	TRBJ2-3	CATSDSGQRPDTQYF	TGTGCCACCAGTGATTCCGGACAGAGGCCAGATACGCAGTATTTT
16	TRBD1	many	TRBV10-3	TRBJ2-4	CAISQGQGAMKNIQYF	TGTGCCATCAGTCAGGGACAGGGGGCAATGAAAAACATTCAGTACTTC